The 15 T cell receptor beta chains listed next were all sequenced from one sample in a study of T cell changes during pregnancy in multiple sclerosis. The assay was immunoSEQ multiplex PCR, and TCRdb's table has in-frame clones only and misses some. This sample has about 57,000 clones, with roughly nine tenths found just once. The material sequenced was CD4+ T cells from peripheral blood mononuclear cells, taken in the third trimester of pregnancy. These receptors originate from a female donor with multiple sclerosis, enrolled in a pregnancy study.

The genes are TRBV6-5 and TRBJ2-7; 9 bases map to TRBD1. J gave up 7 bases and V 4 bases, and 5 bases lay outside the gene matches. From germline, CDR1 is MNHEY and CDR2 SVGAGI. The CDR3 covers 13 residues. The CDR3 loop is CASSLQGAEEQYF. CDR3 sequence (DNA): TGTGCCAGCAGTTTACAGGGGGCCGAGGAGCAGTACTTC.

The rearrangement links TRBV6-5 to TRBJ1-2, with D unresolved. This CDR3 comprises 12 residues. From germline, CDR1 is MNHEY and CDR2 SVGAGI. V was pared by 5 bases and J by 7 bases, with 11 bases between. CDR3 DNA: TGTGCCAGCAGTACACCCGGCGGTGGCTACACCTTC. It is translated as CASSTPGGGYTF.

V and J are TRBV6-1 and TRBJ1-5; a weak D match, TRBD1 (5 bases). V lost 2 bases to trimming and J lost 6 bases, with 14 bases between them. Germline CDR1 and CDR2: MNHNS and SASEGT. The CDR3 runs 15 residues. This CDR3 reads CASSERRGGSQPQHF. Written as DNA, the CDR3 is TGTGCCAGCAGTGAAAGACGGGGGGGAAGTCAGCCCCAGCATTTT.

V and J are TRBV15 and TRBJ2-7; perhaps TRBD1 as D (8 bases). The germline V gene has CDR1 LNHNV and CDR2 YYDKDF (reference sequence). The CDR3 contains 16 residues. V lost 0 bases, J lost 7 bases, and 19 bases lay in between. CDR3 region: CATSREGGTGLGEQYF. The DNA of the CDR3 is TGTGCCACCAGCAGAGAGGGGGGGACAGGTCTTGGGGAGCAGTACTTC.

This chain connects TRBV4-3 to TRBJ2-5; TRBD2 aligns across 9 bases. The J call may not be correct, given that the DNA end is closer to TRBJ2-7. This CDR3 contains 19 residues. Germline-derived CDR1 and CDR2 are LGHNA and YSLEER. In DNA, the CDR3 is TGCGCCAGCAGCCAAGATGGGGTCAGGGCTAGCGGGATCTCCTACGAGCAGTACTTC. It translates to CASSQDGVRASGISYEQYF.

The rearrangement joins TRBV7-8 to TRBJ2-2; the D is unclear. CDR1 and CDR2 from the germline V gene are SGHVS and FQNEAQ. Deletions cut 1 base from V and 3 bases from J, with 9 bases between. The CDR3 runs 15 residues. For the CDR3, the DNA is TGTGCCAGCAGCTTAGGCAGAGGATACACCGGGGAGCTGTTTTTT. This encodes CASSLGRGYTGELFF.

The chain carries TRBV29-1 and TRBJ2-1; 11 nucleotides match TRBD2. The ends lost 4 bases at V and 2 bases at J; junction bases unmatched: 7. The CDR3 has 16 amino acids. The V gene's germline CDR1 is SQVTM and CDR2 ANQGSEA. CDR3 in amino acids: CSVAASGRITYNEQFF. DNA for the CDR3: TGCAGCGTTGCGGCTAGCGGGAGGATAACCTACAATGAGCAGTTCTTC.

CDR3 region: CASSLAAGYTDTQYF. DNA of the CDR3: TGCGCCAGCAGCTTGGCGGCGGGTTACACAGATACGCAGTATTTT. J is TRBJ2-3 and V is TRBV5-1, with TRBD2 as a possible D gene (5 bases). The germline V and J ends were trimmed by 0 bases and 2 bases, with 10 bases remaining between them. Germline CDR1 is SGHRS and CDR2 is YFSETQ. The CDR3 covers 15 residues.

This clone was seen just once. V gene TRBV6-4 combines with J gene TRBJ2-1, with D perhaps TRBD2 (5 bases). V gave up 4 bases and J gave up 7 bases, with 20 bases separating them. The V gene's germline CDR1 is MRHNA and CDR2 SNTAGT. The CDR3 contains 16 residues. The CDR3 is CASSGGLLGVKNEQFF. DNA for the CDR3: TGTGCCAGCAGTGGTGGTTTACTCGGGGTGAAAAATGAGCAGTTCTTC.

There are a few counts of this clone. The CDR3 coding sequence is TGTGCCAGCAGTTCCCGGACAGGGAGTTACGAAAAACTGTTTTTT. Translation: CASSSRTGSYEKLFF. The chain joins TRBV27 to TRBJ1-4; 8 positions match TRBD1. The V gene end was trimmed by 4 bases and the J gene end by 8 bases; junction bases not matched to a gene: 9. The CDR3 loop spans 15 amino acids. Germline loops: CDR1 MNHEY, CDR2 SMNVEV (reference sequence).

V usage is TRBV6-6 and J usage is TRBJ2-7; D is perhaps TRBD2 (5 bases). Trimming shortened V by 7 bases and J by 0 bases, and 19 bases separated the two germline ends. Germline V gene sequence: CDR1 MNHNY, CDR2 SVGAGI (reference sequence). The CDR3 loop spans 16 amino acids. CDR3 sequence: CASNRRGSRSSYEQYF. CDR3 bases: TGTGCCAGCAATCGCAGAGGGAGCAGGAGCTCCTACGAGCAGTACTTC.

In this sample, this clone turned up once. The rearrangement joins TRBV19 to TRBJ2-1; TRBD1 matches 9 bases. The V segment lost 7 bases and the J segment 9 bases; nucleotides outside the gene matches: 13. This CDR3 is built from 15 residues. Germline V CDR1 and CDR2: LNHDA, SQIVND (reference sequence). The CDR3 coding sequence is TGTGCCAGTATGATTAGGACAGGGGTATTCAGTGAGCAGTTCTTC. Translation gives CASMIRTGVFSEQFF.

The CDR3 sequence is CASTPQGTDTQYF. Written as DNA, the CDR3 is TGTGCCAGCACCCCTCAGGGCACAGATACGCAGTATTTT. The chain is built from TRBV11-2 and TRBJ2-3; D is unclear. Germline CDR1 is SGHAT and CDR2 is FQNNGV. V was shortened by 7 bases and J by 1 base, with 9 bases between the two germline ends. The CDR3 is 13 amino acids. The whole variable domain, filled in from reference TRBV11-2 and TRBJ2-3, reads EAGVAQSPRYKIIEKRQSVAFWCNPISGHATLYWYQQILGQGPKLLIQFQNNGVVDDSQLPKDRFSAERLKGVDSTLKIQPAKLEDSAVYLCASTPQGTDTQYFGPGTRLTVL.

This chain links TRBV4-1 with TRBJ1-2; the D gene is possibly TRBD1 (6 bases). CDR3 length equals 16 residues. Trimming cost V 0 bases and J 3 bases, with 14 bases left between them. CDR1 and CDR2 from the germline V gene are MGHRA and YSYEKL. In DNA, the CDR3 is TGCGCCAGCAGCCAAGATCCCAGGACAGAGGACTATGGCTACACCTTC. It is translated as CASSQDPRTEDYGYTF.

Here the CDR3 reads CASSLDLGRASSNQPQHF. The DNA for the CDR3 is TGTGCCAGCAGCTTAGATTTGGGCAGGGCTTCGAGCAATCAGCCCCAGCATTTT. This chain connects TRBV11-3 to TRBJ1-5; D perhaps matches TRBD1 (5 bases). V shed 0 bases and J shed 1 base, with 16 bases lying between them. Germline CDR1 reads SGHNT; CDR2 reads YENEEA. The CDR3 contains 18 residues.